The 16 T cell receptor beta chains below all came from one sample that was sequenced in a study of T cell repertoires in ileal Crohn's disease. Only in-frame clones appear in the TCRdb table, and some are missing; sequencing was by immunoSEQ multiplex PCR. Altogether under 6,500 clones are present, about 69% being singletons, with the ten largest covering about 29%. This sample's time point: neoterminal ileum biopsy at postoperative endoscopy, about 6 months after surgery. Sequenced material: ileal tissue. Receptor source: an adult with Crohn's disease.

In its sample, this clone was seen a few times. This chain uses TRBV6-5 with TRBJ1-4; 7 bases are shared with TRBD1. The germline gives CDR1 MNHEY, CDR2 SVGAGI. V lost 4 bases, J lost 5 bases, and 4 bases stayed unmatched. CDR3 length: 14 residues. The DNA for the CDR3 is TGTGCCAGCAGTTGGGGACAGAAGAATGAAAAACTGTTTTTT. The encoded protein is CASSWGQKNEKLFF.

The chain has TRBV29-1 and TRBJ1-2; 7 nucleotides match TRBD1. V trimming: 6 bases; J trimming: 4 bases; junction bases outside the gene matches: 14. Germline V lookup: CDR1 SQVTM, CDR2 ANQGSEA. This CDR3 has 15 residues. The chain's CDR3 is CSVGTDRDYTYGYTF. CDR3 bases: TGCAGCGTCGGTACCGACAGGGATTACACCTATGGCTACACCTTC.

The J gene is TRBJ1-5, the V gene TRBV19; D gene unclear. CDR3 length: 13 residues. Trimming took off 6 bases at V and 6 bases at J, with 12 bases between the two ends. In germline, CDR1 is LNHDA, CDR2 SQIVND (reference sequence). The CDR3 DNA is TGTGCCAGTAGACGGAGGGCAGGTCAGCCCCAGCATTTT. It specifies CASRRRAGQPQHF. Filled out from reference TRBV19 and TRBJ1-5, the complete variable domain reads DGGITQSPKYLFRKEGQNVTLSCEQNLNHDAMYWYRQDPGQGLRLIYYSQIVNDFQKGDIAEGYSVSREKKESFPLTVTSAQKNPTAFYLCASRRRAGQPQHFGDGTRLSIL.

This clone is medium-sized within its sample. The chain links TRBV2 to TRBJ2-7; D is possibly TRBD1 (5 bases). V gave up 3 bases and J gave up 6 bases, with 12 bases separating them. The length of the CDR3 is 13 residues. The germline V gene encodes CDR1 SNHLY and CDR2 FYNNEI. As DNA, the CDR3 is TGTGCCAGCAGTGACAGGGCTACCGGCGAGCAGTACTTC. Residues: CASSDRATGEQYF. Drawing the rest from reference TRBV2 and TRBJ2-7, the complete variable domain is EPEVTQTPSHQVTQMGQEVILRCVPISNHLYFYWYRQILGQKVEFLVSFYNNEISEKSEIFDDQFSVERPDGSNFTLKIRSTKLEDSAMYFCASSDRATGEQYFGPGTRLTVT.

V usage is TRBV18 and J usage is TRBJ2-1; a possible D gene is TRBD2 (7 bases). Per germline, CDR1 KGHSH and CDR2 LQKENI. This CDR3 is 15 amino acids long. V gave up 8 bases and J gave up 4 bases, with 18 bases separating them. CDR3 in DNA: TGTGCCAGCGGCTCGGGGGGACACCCATACAATGAGCAGTTCTTC. Amino acids: CASGSGGHPYNEQFF.

This clone was seen a handful of times. The chain carries TRBV7-2 and TRBJ1-2; no definite D call. V lost 2 bases and J lost 8, with 6 bases in between. CDR3 length: 11 residues. Germline V CDR1 and CDR2: SGHTA, FQGNSA. In DNA form, the CDR3 reads TGTGCCAGCAGCTTAATCGGGGGCTACACCTTC. Its protein product is CASSLIGGYTF.

The chain has TRBV27 and TRBJ2-2; 7 bases align to TRBD1. V shed 5 bases, J shed 4 bases, and the junction held 7 bases outside the gene matches. The CDR3 contains 15 residues. The germline V gene encodes CDR1 MNHEY and CDR2 SMNVEV (reference sequence). CDR3 nucleotide sequence: TGTGCCAGCAGTCCCAGGGGGACACGCACCGGGGAGCTGTTTTTT. It codes for CASSPRGTRTGELFF.

V and J are TRBV29-1 and TRBJ1-4, with a possible D match to TRBD1 (6 bases). CDR3 size: 13 residues. The V end was cut by 7 bases, the J end by 4 bases, with 13 bases between. CDR1 is SQVTM and CDR2 is ANQGSEA in the germline V gene. The CDR3 bases are TGCAGCGCCTCAGGGGCTGATAATGAAAAACTGTTTTTT. It codes for CSASGADNEKLFF. The whole variable domain, remainder taken from reference TRBV29-1 and TRBJ1-4, is SAVISQKPSRDICQRGTSLTIQCQVDSQVTMMFWYRQQPGQSLTLIATANQGSEATYESGFVIDKFPISRPNLTFSTLTVSNMSPEDSSIYLCSASGADNEKLFFGSGTQLSVL.

In its sample, this clone ranks as large. The chain joins TRBV5-1 to TRBJ2-1; D perhaps matches TRBD1 (6 bases). This CDR3 contains 14 residues. CDR1 is SGHRS, CDR2 YFSETQ, per germline. Trimming took off 4 bases at V and 5 bases at J, with 13 bases between the two ends. The CDR3 reads CASSQGDKHNEQFF. Here the CDR3 DNA reads TGCGCCAGCAGCCAAGGGGACAAACACAATGAGCAGTTCTTC.

V usage is TRBV7-2 and J usage is TRBJ1-2; 9 nucleotides agree with TRBD1. Germline trimming cut 5 bases from V and 2 bases from J; bases unmatched to any gene: 6. CDR1 is SGHTA, CDR2 FQGNSA, per germline. CDR3 length: 15 residues. The CDR3 is CASSDQDRGNYGYTF. The CDR3 bases are TGTGCCAGCAGCGATCAAGACAGGGGGAACTATGGCTACACCTTC.

This clone ranks as medium-sized. The chain has TRBV6-6 and TRBJ1-5; the D gene is possibly TRBD1 (6 bases). This CDR3 spans 13 amino acids. V was trimmed by 6 bases and J by 6 bases, leaving 12 bases between them. Germline CDR1 and CDR2: MNHNY and SVGAGI (reference sequence). CDR3 coding DNA: TGTGCCAGCAGACTCAGGGGTGGTCAGCCCCAGCATTTT. Its translation is CASRLRGGQPQHF.

V usage is TRBV9 and J usage is TRBJ1-2; D is undetermined. Trimming pared 0 bases from V and 2 bases from J, leaving 11 bases between. The CDR3 covers 15 residues. Germline V gene lookup returns CDR1 SGDLS and CDR2 YYNGEE. CDR3 coding DNA: TGTGCCAGCAGCGTAGGGGCAATGGTAAACTATGGCTACACCTTC. As protein: CASSVGAMVNYGYTF. Full variable domain (missing parts from reference TRBV9 and TRBJ1-2): DSGVTQTPKHLITATGQRVTLRCSPRSGDLSVYWYQQSLDQGLQFLIQYYNGEERAKGNILERFSAQQFPDLHSELNLSSLELGDSALYFCASSVGAMVNYGYTFGSGTRLTVV.

This chain connects TRBV14 to TRBJ1-1; perhaps TRBD1 as D (5 bases). Germline CDR1 SGHDN, CDR2 FVKESK. V lost 4 bases and J 7 bases, leaving 19 bases between the germline ends. The CDR3 consists of 15 residues. This CDR3 reads CASSRTRGMTYEAFF. The CDR3 region has the DNA TGTGCCAGCAGCCGAACAAGGGGTATGACATATGAAGCTTTCTTT.

The DNA of the CDR3 is TGTGCCAGCGTACCGGGACAGGGGGATGGCGAGCAGTACTTC. It translates to CASVPGQGDGEQYF. The chain recombines TRBV28 with TRBJ2-5, with TRBD1 matching over 11 bases. The J call may be faulty, since TRBJ2-7 better matches the DNA end. The CDR3 contains 14 residues. Per germline, CDR1 MDHEN and CDR2 SYDVKM.

This chain connects TRBV19 to TRBJ2-3, with a tentative D call TRBD2 (5 bases). CDR1 and CDR2 from the germline V gene are LNHDA and SQIVND (reference sequence). Trimming took 7 bases from V and 0 from J, leaving 11 bases between them. This CDR3 has 14 amino acids. The CDR3 is CASTIGVSTDTQYF. Written as DNA, the CDR3 is TGTGCCAGTACCATCGGGGTTAGCACAGATACGCAGTATTTT.

The V call is TRBV9, the J call TRBJ1-6; D remains ambiguous. Trimming removed 2 bases at V and 6 bases at J, with 9 bases between. Germline V gene lookup returns CDR1 SGDLS and CDR2 YYNGEE. The CDR3 runs to 14 residues. Here the CDR3 reads CASSVSGSNSPLHF. The CDR3 nucleotides read TGTGCCAGCAGCGTGTCTGGGAGTAATTCACCCCTCCACTTT.